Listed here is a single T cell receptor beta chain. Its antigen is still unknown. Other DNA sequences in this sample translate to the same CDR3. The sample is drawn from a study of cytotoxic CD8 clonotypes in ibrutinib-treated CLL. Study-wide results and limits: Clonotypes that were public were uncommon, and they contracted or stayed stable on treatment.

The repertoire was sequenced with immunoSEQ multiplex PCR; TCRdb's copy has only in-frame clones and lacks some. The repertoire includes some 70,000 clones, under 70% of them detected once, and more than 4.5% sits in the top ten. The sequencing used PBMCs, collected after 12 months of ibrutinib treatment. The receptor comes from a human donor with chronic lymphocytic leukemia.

The CDR3 sequence: CASSFRDNYGYTF. The CDR3 DNA follows: TGCGCCAGCAGCTTCCGGGACAACTATGGCTACACCTTC. The chain is built from TRBV5-1 and TRBJ1-2, with D possibly TRBD1 on 5 matching bases. V was pared by 2 bases and J by 2 bases, with 7 bases between. CDR1 SGHRS and CDR2 YFSETQ come from the germline V gene. This CDR3 region has 13 residues.